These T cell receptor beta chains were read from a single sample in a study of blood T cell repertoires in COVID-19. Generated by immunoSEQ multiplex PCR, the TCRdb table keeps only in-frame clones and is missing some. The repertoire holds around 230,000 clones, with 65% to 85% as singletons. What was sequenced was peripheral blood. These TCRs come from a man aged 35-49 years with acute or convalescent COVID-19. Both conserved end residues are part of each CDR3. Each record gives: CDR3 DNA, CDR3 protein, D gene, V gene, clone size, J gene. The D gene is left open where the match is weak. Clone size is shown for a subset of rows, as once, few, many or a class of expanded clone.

TGTGCCAGTAGTATAATGCCCGGGACAGCTTTCGACAATGAGCAGTTCTTC	CASSIMPGTAFDNEQFF	TRBD1	TRBV19	NA	TRBJ2-1
TGTGCCACCAGGGAACCCCTGGACAGGGGCCACGAGCAGTACTTC	CATREPLDRGHEQYF	TRBD1	TRBV24-1	NA	TRBJ2-7
TGTGCCAGCAGCTCCCTGGACAGACGAAAACTGTTTTTT	CASSSLDRRKLFF	NA	TRBV11-2	NA	TRBJ1-4
TGCGCCAGCAGCTTGAGCTGGGACAGCTCCTACGAGCAGTACTTC	CASSLSWDSSYEQYF	TRBD1	TRBV5-1	NA	TRBJ2-7
TGTGCCAGCAGCCGGACAGGTGGAAACTACGAGCAGTACTTC	CASSRTGGNYEQYF	TRBD1	TRBV27	NA	TRBJ2-7
TGCGCCAGCAGCTTGACTAGCGGGAGATTTGAGCAGTTCTTC	CASSLTSGRFEQFF	TRBD2	TRBV5-1	once	TRBJ2-1
TGTGCCAGCAGCCAGGGACAGGCGGCAGATGCAACTAATGAAAAACTGTTTTTT	CASSQGQAADATNEKLFF	TRBD1	TRBV4-2	NA	TRBJ1-4
TGTGCCTTCCAACAAGGGAGCTCCTACAATGAGCAGTTCTTC	CAFQQGSSYNEQFF	NA	TRBV2	once	TRBJ2-1
TGCGCCAGCAGCGCGGGACAGGGGGCTATAGGCTACGAGCAGTACTTC	CASSAGQGAIGYEQYF	TRBD1	TRBV5-1	NA	TRBJ2-7
TGTGCCATCAGGGGGGGCTCCTACAATGAGCAGTTCTTC	CAIRGGSYNEQFF	NA	TRBV10-3	NA	TRBJ2-1
TGCAGCGTTGTAACTGCCGGAAACACCATATATTTT	CSVVTAGNTIYF	NA	TRBV29-1	NA	TRBJ1-3
TGTGCCAGCAGTTTAGGGGGTTCCTATGGCTACACCTTC	CASSLGGSYGYTF	NA	TRBV6-5	NA	TRBJ1-2
TGTGCCAGCTCAGCGGGACAGGCAACGAACACCGGGGAGCTGTTTTTT	CASSAGQATNTGELFF	TRBD1	TRBV18	NA	TRBJ2-2
TGTGCCAGTAGTACCACAGGGGGTAGTAATGAAAAACTGTTTTTT	CASSTTGGSNEKLFF	TRBD1	TRBV19	NA	TRBJ1-4
TGTGCCACCAGTGTCCCGGGACAGGGGTCCGGCGGGGAGCTGTTTTTT	CATSVPGQGSGGELFF	TRBD1	TRBV24-1	NA	TRBJ2-2
TGTGCCAGCAGTGGCCGGGACAGATCCTACGAGCAGTACTTC	CASSGRDRSYEQYF	TRBD1	TRBV6-6	NA	TRBJ2-7
TGTGCCATCAGTGACCCTGACAGGGTTTATGGCTACACCTTC	CAISDPDRVYGYTF	TRBD1	TRBV10-3	NA	TRBJ1-2
TGTGCCAGCAGCTTGCCAGCCACAGGGGGCGGTGAGACCCAGTACTTC	CASSLPATGGGETQYF	TRBD1	TRBV7-8	NA	TRBJ2-5
TGTGCCAGCAGCTTGGGTGGGACAGGGGATCAGCCCCAGCATTTT	CASSLGGTGDQPQHF	TRBD1	TRBV5-5	NA	TRBJ1-5
TGTGCCAGCTCCCAGGCGCTGAACACTGAAGCTTTCTTT	CASSQALNTEAFF	NA	TRBV18	NA	TRBJ1-1
TGTGCCAGCAGTGAACTAGCGAACTCCTACGAGCAGTACTTC	CASSELANSYEQYF	NA	TRBV2	NA	TRBJ2-7
TGTGCCAGCTCACCATTGACTAGCGGGACCTACGAGCAGTACTTC	CASSPLTSGTYEQYF	TRBD2	TRBV18	NA	TRBJ2-7
TGTGCCAGCAGCGCGGAAAGATCCTATAATTCACCCCTCCACTTT	CASSAERSYNSPLHF	NA	TRBV7-9	NA	TRBJ1-6
TGTGCCAGTAGTACCCTTACAGGGTTGCGTCAGCCCCAGCATTTT	CASSTLTGLRQPQHF	NA	TRBV19	NA	TRBJ1-5
TGTGCCTGGAGATTTCCCGGGAATGAGCAGTTCTTC	CAWRFPGNEQFF	NA	TRBV30	few	TRBJ2-1
TGCAGCGTTGAGGGACTCGAGAATGAGCAGTTCTTC	CSVEGLENEQFF	NA	TRBV29-1	NA	TRBJ2-1
TGTGCCTGGAGTGTAGCGGGGGAAGGCGGCTACACCTTC	CAWSVAGEGGYTF	NA	TRBV30	few	TRBJ1-2
TGTGCCAGCAGCTTAGCGTCTTCCACTCACTCCTACGAGCAGTACTTC	CASSLASSTHSYEQYF	NA	TRBV7-9	NA	TRBJ2-7
TGTGCCAGCAGCTTGGGGCCGAATGAAAAACTGTTTTTT	CASSLGPNEKLFF	NA	TRBV7-8	NA	TRBJ1-4
TGTGCCAGCAGTTTAGACAGGAATCAGCCCCAGCATTTT	CASSLDRNQPQHF	NA	TRBV12-3/TRBV12-4	NA	TRBJ1-5
TGTGCCAGTAGTAAACACAGGGGGAGAAATACTATCATGAACACTGAAGCTTTCTTT	CASSKHRGRNTIMNTEAFF	TRBD1	TRBV19	NA	TRBJ1-1
TGTGCCAGCAGTGGAGCGGGGTGGGGGGAGCTGTTTTTT	CASSGAGWGELFF	TRBD2	TRBV25-1	NA	TRBJ2-2
TGTGCCAGCAGCTTTGATTCCGGGGGGGACACCGGGGAGCTGTTTTTT	CASSFDSGGDTGELFF	TRBD2	TRBV5-5	NA	TRBJ2-2
TGTGCCTGGAGTGTCGGACTAGCGGGTCATATTGGGCAGTACTTC	CAWSVGLAGHIGQYF	TRBD2	TRBV30	NA	TRBJ2-7
TGTGCCTGGAGTTTCCAGGGGATAAGCTGGGCTTTCTTT	CAWSFQGISWAFF	NA	TRBV30	few	TRBJ1-1
TGTGCCAGCAGCTTATGGGGAGGTAGTGGGGAGCTGTTTTTT	CASSLWGGSGELFF	NA	TRBV7-2	NA	TRBJ2-2
TGCAGTGCTGGTGCAGGACAGGGGGCTAGGGCCCAGCATTTT	CSAGAGQGARAQHF	TRBD1	TRBV20-1	NA	TRBJ1-5
TGTGCCAGCAGCTTCCTAGCTAGCGGGAACTCCTACAATGAGCAGTTCTTC	CASSFLASGNSYNEQFF	TRBD2	TRBV7-9	NA	TRBJ2-1
TGTGCCACCAGTGACCCCGGGACAACTGGGGCCGGGGAGCTGTTTTTT	CATSDPGTTGAGELFF	NA	TRBV24-1	NA	TRBJ2-2
TGTGCCAGCAGCTTAGGATGGGGGGTCGTTGAAAAACTGTTTTTT	CASSLGWGVVEKLFF	NA	TRBV7-9	few	TRBJ1-4
TGTGCCAGTAGTATAGGCCGGGGAGCGAACACTGAAGCTTTCTTT	CASSIGRGANTEAFF	NA	TRBV19	NA	TRBJ1-1
TGTGCCAGTGGACAGGAATATGGCTACACCTTC	CASGQEYGYTF	TRBD1	TRBV19	NA	TRBJ1-2
TGTGCCAGCAGCTTGGGGGGGACAGGGAGATATGGCTACACCTTC	CASSLGGTGRYGYTF	TRBD1	TRBV5-5	NA	TRBJ1-2
TGTGCCAGTAATAGCGGGAGAACGGGAGAGCAGTTCTTC	CASNSGRTGEQFF	TRBD2	TRBV19	once	TRBJ2-1
TGTGCCAGCAGCGCCGGGACTACAGATACGCAGTATTTT	CASSAGTTDTQYF	NA	TRBV7-2	NA	TRBJ2-3
TGTGCCAGCAGTGACCTACAGGGGCCCCACTATGGCTACACCTTC	CASSDLQGPHYGYTF	TRBD1	TRBV25-1	NA	TRBJ1-2
TGTGCCAGCAGTGTAAATAGTTTTAGCAGCTACTCAATCTATGGCTACACCTTC	CASSVNSFSSYSIYGYTF	NA	TRBV28	NA	TRBJ1-2
TGTGCCAGCAGTCGGACAGGGAACACTGAAGCTTTCTTT	CASSRTGNTEAFF	TRBD1	TRBV12-3/TRBV12-4	NA	TRBJ1-1
TGTGCCAGCAGTGAAGCCAGGGCCGGAGAGCAGTACTTC	CASSEARAGEQYF	NA	TRBV2	NA	TRBJ2-7
TGCGCCAGCAGCTTGGGGGTAGCCAGCGAGACCCAGTACTTC	CASSLGVASETQYF	NA	TRBV5-1	NA	TRBJ2-5
TGCGCCAGCAGCAGAGGGGGTGTAGCGGGAGGGGCAGATACGCAGTATTTT	CASSRGGVAGGADTQYF	TRBD2	TRBV5-1	NA	TRBJ2-3
TGTGCCAGCAGCACCCTAGGCAGAAGGGAAAAACTGTTTTTT	CASSTLGRREKLFF	NA	TRBV5-4	NA	TRBJ1-4
TGTGCCAGCAGCTTAATGCTAGCGGGACTTCCCGACAATGAGCAGTTCTTC	CASSLMLAGLPDNEQFF	TRBD2	TRBV11-2	once	TRBJ2-1